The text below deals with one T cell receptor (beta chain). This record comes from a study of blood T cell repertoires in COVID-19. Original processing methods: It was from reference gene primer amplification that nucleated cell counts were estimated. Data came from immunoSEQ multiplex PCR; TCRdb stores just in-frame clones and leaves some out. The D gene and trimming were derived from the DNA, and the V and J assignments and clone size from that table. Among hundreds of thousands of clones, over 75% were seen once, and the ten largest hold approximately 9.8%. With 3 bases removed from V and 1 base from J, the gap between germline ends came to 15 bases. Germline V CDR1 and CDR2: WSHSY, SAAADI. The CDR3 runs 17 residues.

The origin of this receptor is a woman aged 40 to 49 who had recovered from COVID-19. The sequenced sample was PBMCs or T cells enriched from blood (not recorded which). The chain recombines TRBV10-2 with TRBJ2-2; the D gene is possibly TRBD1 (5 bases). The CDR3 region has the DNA TGCGCCAGCAGTGACCCCCGTGGCACAGGGAACACCGGGGAGCTGTTTTTT. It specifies CASSDPRGTGNTGELFF.